One sample yielded the 20 T cell receptor beta chains listed below, sequenced in a study of blood T cell repertoires in COVID-19. The repertoire was sequenced with immunoSEQ multiplex PCR; TCRdb's copy has only in-frame clones and lacks some. Counted here are roughly 250,000 clones, about 70% occurring once; the ten biggest clones make up 2.5% to 4%. The sample comprised peripheral blood. All receptors derive from a woman at least 80 years old with acute or convalescent COVID-19.

The chain joins TRBV5-5 to TRBJ2-2, with D possibly TRBD1 on 7 matching bases. Trimming left V 0 bases short and J 2 bases short, with 11 bases between. Germline-derived CDR1 and CDR2 are SGHKS and YYEKEE (reference sequence). There are 16 residues in the CDR3. The CDR3 loop is CASSLGQGGNTGELFF. The CDR3, as DNA: TGTGCCAGCAGCTTGGGCCAGGGGGGAAACACCGGGGAGCTGTTTTTT.

The chain recombines TRBV7-2 with TRBJ1-3, with D tentatively TRBD1 (6 bases). Germline assignment: CDR1 SGHTA and CDR2 FQGNSA. This CDR3 is 15 amino acids long. V was trimmed by 0 bases and J by 1 base, leaving 7 bases between them. The DNA for the CDR3 is TGTGCCAGCAGCTTAGCCAGGGGTTCTGGAAACACCATATATTTT. This codes for CASSLARGSGNTIYF.

This clone was observed a handful of times. The chain employs TRBV7-8 and TRBJ2-2; 8 bases align to TRBD2. The V gene's germline CDR1 is SGHVS and CDR2 FQNEAQ. After removal of 1 base from V and 0 bases from J, the junction contained 7 bases not matched to a gene. The CDR3 is 18 amino acids. Written as DNA, the CDR3 is TGTGCCAGCAGCTTAGAAGTGCGGGGGGCCACGAACACCGGGGAGCTGTTTTTT. It encodes CASSLEVRGATNTGELFF.

This rearrangement joins TRBV2 to TRBJ2-2; 10 bases match TRBD2. The length of the CDR3 is 15 residues. Germline CDR1 and CDR2: SNHLY and FYNNEI. The junction had 7 bases not matched to a gene; V was cut back by 6 bases and J by 6 bases. This CDR3 reads CASRWASGSSGELFF. CDR3 DNA: TGTGCCAGCAGGTGGGCTAGCGGGAGCTCCGGGGAGCTGTTTTTT. The entire variable domain, with the rest obtained from reference TRBV2 and TRBJ2-2, is as follows: EPEVTQTPSHQVTQMGQEVILRCVPISNHLYFYWYRQILGQKVEFLVSFYNNEISEKSEIFDDQFSVERPDGSNFTLKIRSTKLEDSAMYFCASRWASGSSGELFFGEGSRLTVL.

This clone occurred a few times. This sequence joins TRBV29-1 and TRBJ2-2; unclear D gene. The V gene lost 7 bases and the J gene lost 3 bases, with 12 bases spanning the gap. The CDR3 consists of 13 residues. Germline V gives CDR1 SQVTM, CDR2 ANQGSEA. The CDR3 region is CSASTAYTGELFF. The CDR3, as DNA: TGCAGCGCCTCAACAGCTTACACCGGGGAGCTGTTTTTT.

This chain links TRBV7-9 with TRBJ2-7, with TRBD2 matching over 8 bases. V lost 1 base and J lost 6; bases outside the gene matches: 11. This CDR3 contains 16 residues. The V gene's germline CDR1 is SEHNR and CDR2 FQNEAQ (reference sequence). CDR3 protein: CASSLVRLANGGEQYF. In nucleotides, the CDR3 is TGTGCCAGCAGCTTAGTCCGACTAGCGAACGGTGGCGAGCAGTACTTC.

The chain couples TRBV6-5 to TRBJ2-7, with 8 bases aligning to TRBD1. Germline CDR1 reads MNHEY; CDR2 reads SVGAGI. The CDR3 consists of 13 residues. Trimming at V came to 11 bases and at J to 3 bases, leaving 9 bases not matched to a gene. Here the CDR3 reads CAERQGSNYEQYF. In nucleotides, the CDR3 is TGTGCCGAGCGACAGGGGTCAAACTACGAGCAGTACTTC.

The V and J genes are TRBV6-2 or TRBV6-3 and TRBJ2-1, with TRBD2 identical over 11 bases. The CDR3 has 17 amino acids. Trimming at V came to 2 bases and at J to 5 bases, leaving 8 bases not matched to a gene. Looked up from germline, CDR1 is MNHEY and CDR2 is SVGEGT. This CDR3 reads CASSYTLAGGLDNEQFF. CDR3 sequence (DNA): TGTGCCAGCAGTTACACTCTAGCGGGAGGATTGGACAATGAGCAGTTCTTC.

The CDR3 loop is CASSPGQGAYEQYF. The CDR3 DNA sequence: TGCGCCAGCAGCCCGGGACAGGGCGCCTACGAGCAGTACTTC. This chain uses TRBV5-1 with TRBJ2-7, with 9 nucleotides matching TRBD1. The CDR3 consists of 14 residues. V gave up 4 bases and J gave up 2 bases; unmatched junction bases: 4. Germline assignment: CDR1 SGHRS and CDR2 YFSETQ.

The chain recombines TRBV2 with TRBJ2-5, with D possibly TRBD1 on 6 matching bases. Germline V CDR1 and CDR2: SNHLY, FYNNEI. The V end lost 5 bases, the J end lost 3 bases, and 10 bases lay between the germline ends. The CDR3 contains 13 residues. CDR3 sequence: CASSRNREETQYF. For the CDR3, the DNA is TGTGCCAGCAGTCGAAACAGGGAAGAGACCCAGTACTTC.

The genes are TRBV3-1 (or the pseudogene TRBV3-2) and TRBJ2-1; possible D gene TRBD2, 6 bases. V was pared by 1 base and J by 6 bases, with 13 bases between. This CDR3 is 15 amino acids long. Germline loops: CDR1 LGHDT, CDR2 YNNKEL (reference sequence). The CDR3 here is CASSQVGGTGNEQFF. The CDR3 coding sequence is TGTGCCAGCAGCCAAGTCGGCGGGACTGGCAATGAGCAGTTCTTC.

The gene calls are TRBV7-8 and TRBJ1-6; TRBD1 matches 9 bases. V was pared by 5 bases and J by 6 bases, with 2 bases of the junction left unmatched. CDR3 length: 14 amino acids. Germline V gene data show CDR1 as SGHVS and CDR2 as FQNEAQ. The CDR3 reads CASSKQGANSPLHF. Written as DNA, the CDR3 is TGTGCCAGCAGCAAACAGGGGGCTAATTCACCCCTCCACTTT. Full variable domain (outside the CDR3, taken from reference TRBV7-8 and TRBJ1-6): GAGVSQSPRYKVAKRGQDVALRCDPISGHVSLFWYQQALGQGPEFLTYFQNEAQLDKSGLPSDRFFAERPEGSVSTLKIQRTQQEDSAVYLCASSKQGANSPLHFGNGTRLTVT.

The J gene is TRBJ2-5, the V gene TRBV7-7, with D unresolved. Germline V gene data show CDR1 as SSHAT and CDR2 as FNYEAQ (reference sequence). The ends were cut back, 1 base at V and 2 bases at J, with 5 bases in the middle. The CDR3 length is 13 residues. CDR3 in amino acids: CASSLDSQETQYF. The CDR3 nucleotides are TGTGCCAGCAGCTTAGATTCTCAAGAGACCCAGTACTTC.

This chain connects TRBV9 to TRBJ1-3; D uncertain. Trimming took 2 bases from V and 1 from J, leaving 10 bases between them. Germline V gives CDR1 SGDLS, CDR2 YYNGEE. The CDR3 has 15 amino acids. The CDR3 bases are TGTGCCAGCAGCGTCCTAGACGAGTCTGGAAACACCATATATTTT. Translating gives CASSVLDESGNTIYF.

The chain recombines TRBV12-3 or TRBV12-4 with TRBJ2-1, with a tentative D call TRBD2 (6 bases). This CDR3 comprises 13 residues. Trimming stripped 5 bases from V and 5 bases from J, with 10 bases between. Written as DNA, the CDR3 is TGTGCCAGCAGTGTCCGGGAGAACAATGAGCAGTTCTTC. Its protein product is CASSVRENNEQFF.

This clone was detected only a few times. The chain recombines TRBV27 with TRBJ2-5; 10 bases align to TRBD2. This CDR3 has 16 residues. Looked up from germline, CDR1 is MNHEY and CDR2 is SMNVEV (reference sequence). Germline trimming cut 2 bases from V and 3 bases from J; bases unmatched to any gene: 6. The chain's CDR3 is CASSLTASGRKETQYF. The CDR3 DNA sequence: TGTGCCAGCAGTTTAACGGCTAGCGGGAGAAAAGAGACCCAGTACTTC.

The V call is TRBV5-5, the J call TRBJ2-1; D unclear. The CDR3 runs 17 residues. The V gene's germline CDR1 is SGHKS and CDR2 YYEKEE (reference sequence). V was clipped by 0 bases and J by 8 bases, with 21 bases between them. CDR3 loop: CASSLGFRYGEKDEQFF. CDR3 in DNA: TGTGCCAGCAGCTTGGGTTTTAGGTACGGAGAGAAGGATGAGCAGTTCTTC. The full variable domain, in which reference TRBV5-5 and TRBJ2-1 provide the parts outside the CDR3, is DAGVTQSPTHLIKTRGQQVTLRCSPISGHKSVSWYQQVLGQGPQFIFQYYEKEERGRGNFPDRFSARQFPNYSSELNVNALLLGDSALYLCASSLGFRYGEKDEQFFGPGTRLTVL.

This clone was seen many times. The V call is TRBV29-1, the J call TRBJ2-7; TRBD2 aligns across 11 bases. The germline CDR1 and CDR2 sequences are SQVTM and ANQGSEA. The V segment lost 0 bases and the J segment 0 bases; nucleotides outside the gene matches: 16. The CDR3 totals 20 residues. CDR3 loop: CSVEEYSLAGGPRPSYEQYF. The CDR3 DNA reads TGCAGCGTTGAAGAATACAGTCTAGCGGGGGGCCCAAGGCCCTCCTACGAGCAGTACTTC.

The J gene is TRBJ1-1, the V gene TRBV7-6; D is unresolved. Germline V lookup: CDR1 SGHVS, CDR2 FNYEAQ. Trimming took off 4 bases at V and 1 base at J, with 7 bases between the two ends. CDR3 length: 13 amino acids. The CDR3 region has the DNA TGTGCCAGCAGCTCGACACCGAACACTGAAGCTTTCTTT. Translating it yields CASSSTPNTEAFF.

The rearrangement joins TRBV4-3 to TRBJ1-1; unclear D gene. V was shortened by 4 bases and J by 6 bases, with 15 bases between the two germline ends. Germline V gene sequence: CDR1 LGHNA, CDR2 YSLEER. The CDR3 has 14 residues. DNA of the CDR3: TGCGCCAGCAGCCTTGGACGGGGAGCTGCTGAAGCTTTCTTT. It is translated as CASSLGRGAAEAFF.